Listed below are T cell receptor beta chains from one sample, sequenced in a study of Graves' ophthalmopathy and Graves' hyperthyroidism. One entry per CDR3 protein, called by TCRdb with MiXCR from the multiplex PCR reads. The table lists roughly 39,000 distinct CDR3 sequences, roughly 49% of them singletons. The sequencing input was peripheral blood. The origin of the receptors is an adult woman with stable Graves' hyperthyroidism. Both conserved end residues are part of each CDR3. A D gene is named only where the DNA matches it firmly. Rows give clone size only sometimes, using once, few, many, or a class for an expanded clone.

V gene	clone size	J gene	D gene	CDR3 protein	CDR3 DNA
TRBV9	.	TRBJ1-2	TRBD1	CASSVGTGGDYGYTF	TGTGCCAGCAGCGTAGGGACAGGGGGCGACTATGGCTACACCTTC
TRBV6-6	.	TRBJ2-1	TRBD2	CASSYSGLAGELFF	TGTGCCAGCAGTTACTCCGGACTAGCGGGAGAGCTGTTCTTC
TRBV29-1	many	TRBJ2-7	.	CSVEGDTYEQYF	TGCAGCGTTGAGGGGGATACCTACGAGCAGTACTTC
TRBV25-1	.	TRBJ1-2	TRBD1	CASSGQLGTGVLRYGYTF	TGTGCCAGCAGTGGGCAACTTGGGACAGGGGTACTGCGCTATGGCTACACCTTC
TRBV27	many	TRBJ1-2	.	CASSAEAATTYYGYTF	TGTGCCAGCAGTGCGGAGGCGGCCACAACGTACTATGGCTACACCTTC
TRBV4-1	.	TRBJ2-7	.	CASSHLPGSYEQYF	TGCGCCAGCAGCCATCTTCCGGGGTCCTACGAGCAGTACTTC
TRBV10-3	once	TRBJ2-5	.	CAIRGGTQYF	TGTGCCATCAGGGGAGGGACCCAGTACTTC
TRBV7-9	once	TRBJ2-7	TRBD2	CASGRTGLAGEQYF	TGTGCCAGCGGCAGAACGGGACTAGCGGGGGAGCAGTACTTC
TRBV30	many	TRBJ1-2	.	CAGMGLGAAYGYTF	TGTGCCGGAATGGGACTGGGGGCGGCCTATGGCTACACCTTC
TRBV20-1	many	TRBJ2-7	.	CSATLGMYEQYF	TGCAGTGCTACGTTGGGGATGTACGAGCAGTACTTC
TRBV5-6	many	TRBJ1-2	.	CASSLGRPFYGYTF	TGTGCCAGCAGCTTGGGTCGGCCATTCTATGGCTACACCTTC
TRBV9	few	TRBJ1-6	.	CASSPQGQGDSPLHF	TGTGCCAGCAGCCCCCAAGGACAAGGGGATTCACCCCTCCACTTT
TRBV7-9	.	TRBJ2-1	TRBD2	CASSFMGLADHNEQFF	TGTGCCAGCAGCTTTATGGGACTAGCGGACCACAATGAGCAGTTCTTC
TRBV20-1	.	TRBJ1-4	TRBD1	CSAATGDWGRRREKLFF	TGCAGTGCTGCTACAGGGGACTGGGGGCGGCGGAGAGAAAAACTGTTTTTT
TRBV9	few	TRBJ2-4	TRBD1	CASIAGQGNIQYF	TGTGCCAGCATCGCGGGACAGGGGAACATTCAGTACTTC
TRBV12-3/TRBV12-4	many	TRBJ1-1	.	CASGYRVFWTEAFF	TGTGCCAGCGGCTACAGGGTGTTTTGGACTGAAGCTTTCTTT
TRBV24-1	many	TRBJ1-5	TRBD1	CATSPRGTGQPQHF	TGTGCCACCAGTCCCAGGGGGACTGGTCAGCCCCAGCATTTT
TRBV7-8	many	TRBJ2-6	.	CASSDQGDSGANVLTF	TGTGCCAGCAGCGATCAGGGTGACTCTGGGGCCAACGTCCTGACTTTC
TRBV20-1	.	TRBJ1-1	TRBD1	CSGGQGITEAFF	TGCAGTGGGGGACAGGGGATCACTGAAGCTTTCTTT
TRBV29-1	.	TRBJ2-3	.	CSVPSHLDTDTQYF	TGCAGCGTTCCCTCCCATCTGGACACAGATACGCAGTATTTT
TRBV5-5	many	TRBJ1-5	.	CASSWGFGGRSNQPQHF	TGTGCCAGCAGCTGGGGGTTCGGGGGAAGGAGCAATCAGCCCCAGCATTTT
TRBV5-1	once	TRBJ2-5	TRBD2	CASSTNGGSNQPQYF	TGCGCCAGCAGTACGAACGGGGGGAGCAATCAGCCCCAGTACTTC
TRBV13	many	TRBJ2-5	.	CASSLRTVWETQYF	TGTGCCAGCAGCCTACGGACAGTATGGGAGACCCAGTACTTC
TRBV19	.	TRBJ2-7	.	CASQDSTYEQHF	TGTGCCAGTCAGGACAGTACCTACGAGCAGCACTTC
TRBV13	many	TRBJ2-7	TRBD1	CASSPDRPYSYEQYF	TGTGCCAGCAGCCCGGACAGGCCATACTCCTACGAGCAGTACTTC